This is a list of T cell receptor beta chains from one sample in a study of cytomegalovirus exposure and HLA in healthy donors. Sequenced by immunoSEQ multiplex PCR; TCRdb stores in-frame clones only, minus some. The sample records 80,000 to 90,000 clones, 75% to 85% being singletons. What was sequenced was PBMCs. The receptor source for this set is a woman in her 30s in good health and CMV-seronegative. CDR3s include the opening cysteine and the closing phenylalanine or tryptophan. A D gene is named only where the DNA matches it firmly.

TRBJ2-7 | . | 12 | TRBV10-3 | CAISVGSPEQYF
TRBJ2-5 | TRBD1 | 13 | TRBV5-1 | CASRKGAGETQYF
TRBJ2-7 | . | 15 | TRBV5-1 | CASSSEPQGKYEQYF
TRBJ2-1 | . | 20 | TRBV21-1 | CASSNLKTGGLSRVLDEQFF
TRBJ2-6 | . | 15 | TRBV14 | CASSRTGLGANVLTF
TRBJ2-1 | . | 13 | TRBV14 | CASSQDIVGEQFF
TRBJ2-1 | TRBD1 | 19 | TRBV19 | CASSSLYSGTASSYNEQFF
TRBJ2-2 | . | 14 | TRBV2 | CASSERSQGGELFF
TRBJ2-7 | . | 15 | TRBV30 | CAWSTLRGQPYEQYF
TRBJ1-5 | . | 11 | TRBV28 | CSSGSNQPQHF
TRBJ2-7 | TRBD1 | 14 | TRBV7-6 | CASSPGTGLAKQYF
TRBJ1-3 | . | 18 | TRBV7-6 | CASSLGAGTPSSGNTIYF
TRBJ1-3 | TRBD1 | 16 | TRBV5-1 | CASSYQGGGGGNTIYF
TRBJ2-1 | . | 15 | TRBV7-2 | CASSLFQGPYNEQFF
TRBJ1-2 | TRBD1 | 13 | TRBV9 | CASSATGGNGYTF
TRBJ2-7 | . | 15 | TRBV6-5 | CASSAGQSVGGEQYF
TRBJ2-7 | TRBD1 | 16 | TRBV5-1 | CASSLVVRDRGYEQYF
TRBJ1-2 | . | 15 | TRBV27 | CASGLQERSWYGYTF
TRBJ2-1 | . | 13 | TRBV28 | CASSFTTNNEQFF
TRBJ2-7 | TRBD1 | 14 | TRBV28 | CASSLTGTFREQYF
TRBJ2-1 | . | 18 | TRBV7-3 | CASSLIGDFGSLYNEQFF
TRBJ2-2 | TRBD1 | 18 | TRBV10-1 | CASSEFPTGTGFTGELFF
TRBJ2-2 | TRBD2 | 17 | TRBV4-2 | CASSPTGLAGYTGELFF
TRBJ1-1 | TRBD1 | 19 | TRBV18 | CASSPLKTDRGRGYTEAFF
TRBJ1-1 | . | 14 | TRBV5-1 | CASSLVGGNTEAFF
TRBJ2-3 | . | 15 | TRBV5-4 | CASSNPVRGSDTQYF
TRBJ1-1 | TRBD1 | 17 | TRBV4-1 | CASSQAYRTGGYTEAFF
TRBJ2-3 | TRBD2 | 16 | TRBV5-1 | CASSLRTSGSPDTQYF
TRBJ1-1 | TRBD1 | 16 | TRBV28 | CASSLLPGQGPTEAFF
TRBJ2-3 | . | 13 | TRBV5-6 | CASSFTAADTQYF
. | TRBD1 | 11 | TRBV11-2 | CAVQGVYEQYF
TRBJ1-6 | . | 15 | TRBV30 | CAWVPTSRVNSPLHF
TRBJ2-7 | TRBD2 | 16 | TRBV30 | CAWSGARALSGSVQYF
TRBJ2-1 | TRBD2 | 15 | TRBV28 | CASSLGTSSFNEQFF
TRBJ1-5 | TRBD1 | 14 | TRBV28 | CASRPGDRDQPQHF
TRBJ1-5 | . | 13 | TRBV18 | CASSPWFGQPQHF
TRBJ2-4 | TRBD2 | 13 | TRBV29-1 | CSVGPGGENIQYF
TRBJ2-3 | TRBD2 | 15 | TRBV14 | CASSLALSGLAGMRF
TRBJ2-2 | TRBD2 | 16 | TRBV11-2 | CASSLILAGTGGELFF
TRBJ2-7 | . | 13 | TRBV9 | CASSRGESYEQYF
TRBJ2-1 | TRBD2 | 16 | TRBV28 | CAGSPDLAGAYNEQFF
TRBJ2-7 | . | 12 | TRBV5-5 | CASSQQIYEQYF
. | . | 13 | TRBV7-8 | CATRPRGAYEQYF
TRBJ1-5 | . | 14 | TRBV5-6 | CASSSPARDQPQHF
TRBJ2-6 | . | 19 | TRBV18 | CASSPLRAAGNSGANVLTF
TRBJ2-7 | . | 13 | TRBV28 | CASSFPGIYEQYF
TRBJ2-3 | . | 16 | TRBV19 | CASNKGTGTSTDTQYF
TRBJ1-4 | . | 14 | TRBV19 | CASSRQALNEKLFF